This TCR beta chain comes out of a study of cytomegalovirus exposure and HLA in healthy donors. The study's findings and limits: Altogether, 170 or so TCR beta chains were recorded as cytomegalovirus-associated. Diagnosis of cytomegalovirus status made by the classifier reportedly showed high specificity and sensitivity. Rare TCR sequences predominated, though certain public TCRs were found in many donors.

Libraries were prepared by immunoSEQ multiplex PCR; TCRdb keeps only in-frame clonotypes and omits some of them. The table lists 150,000 to 200,000 clones, approximately 86% of them singletons. V dropped 6 bases and J dropped 10 bases, with 19 bases sitting between them. The germline gives CDR1 SGHAT, CDR2 FQNNGV. CDR3 length equals 14 residues. On this clone: Its antigen remains unknown.

While the first cohort had around 700 subjects, the donors belonged to the separate validation cohort of 100 to 150 subjects. Sequencing input: PBMCs. The chain joins TRBV11-2 to TRBJ2-1, with D possibly matching TRBD1 (6 bases). The sequence was collected from a man aged 25-40 years in good health and CMV-seropositive. CDR3 DNA: TGTGCCAGCAGTCCTGGGGGCAGGCTCGGGGAGCAGTTCTTC. This encodes CASSPGGRLGEQFF.